This T cell receptor (beta chain) was recorded in a study of cytomegalovirus exposure and HLA in healthy donors (dated by TCRdb to about 2017). Notes on the research overall: An earlier analysis of about 530 of the donors reported 276 Gb of sequence data and around 120 million unique TCR beta sequences obtained from around 170 million T cells. A later genetic analysis took genome-wide SNP genotypes for about 55% of the roughly 700 donors and used that subset as a discovery cohort. To predict cytomegalovirus infection status, the study combined high-throughput TCR immunosequencing, statistical association of individual TCRs with disease status, and machine learning. All discovery cohort repertoires had been generated on a single sequencing platform. Several DR-DQ haplotypes were handled as single units for association and clustering because linkage in the cohort was strong. The later analysis used no new phenotypic data to find candidate immune exposures, relying instead on TCR beta sequences and their occurrence across donors. Of the roughly 400 genotyped donors, less than 85% were placed in the genetic ancestry cluster associated with self-reported Caucasian donors. About 330 gigabases of sequencing data and about 92 million unique TCR sequences made up an early release that covered 500 to 700 HLA-typed donors. Alongside the repertoire data, information on donor age, sex, ethnicity and CMV serostatus was compiled. Using immunosequencing, the study profiled T cell repertoires from some 670 subjects and related those repertoires to cytomegalovirus serostatus. Among almost 400 genotyped donors of the cohort, an average of 235,054 unique TCR beta nucleotide sequences were sequenced per donor, roughly 18% of them non-productive. Along with the approximately 700-subject first cohort, a separate validation cohort of approximately 110 different subjects was used. A later analysis re-analyzed previously published TCR beta repertoires from roughly 630 donors and added high-resolution HLA genotyping to study TCR occurrence patterns. An earlier analysis of about 600 of the donors used high-throughput TCR beta sequencing to judge whether each TCR beta V gene segment behaved as functional or pseudogenic. The number of donors typed differed by locus, with roughly 620-640 for A, B, C, DRB1 and DQB1, over 500 for DQA1, about 610 for DPA1, and around 450 for DPB1. The study aimed to test whether signatures of past pathogen exposure could be identified by cataloging public T cell receptors. HLA typing included class I and class II loci at four-digit resolution. On the study overall, not on this receptor specifically: Assigning TCR associations to individual alleles was difficult when HLA alleles, especially DR and DQ, strongly co-occurred. A later analysis found that TCR association rates varied across HLA loci, with DRB1 alleles showing the most associated TCRs and HLA-C alleles the fewest. A cluster of highly shared sequence variants was judged likely to be a technical artifact of the sequencing pipeline. The earlier analysis of nearly 600 of the donors excluded roughly 17 rarely observed V segments, including chromosome 9 orphons, because counts were too low. In a later analysis, HLA-associated TCR beta chains were found to be more clonally expanded and to have lower generation probabilities than equally common non-associated chains. The study listed 164 TCR beta chains as associated with cytomegalovirus. A further reported finding was that TCR beta sequences accurately predicted the HLA-A and HLA-B alleles for most subjects in the first cohort. According to the authors, the approach could potentially be generalized to other disease states and immunological phenotypes. In vitro tests confirmed that a few of the cytomegalovirus-associated TCR beta chains recognize cytomegalovirus antigens. Correlated functional status among segregating V segments might reflect linkage disequilibrium, but an unknown experimental factor could not be ruled out. A later analysis reported that several top co-occurrence clusters appeared linked to parvovirus B19, influenza, CMV and Epstein-Barr virus. This cohort had only TCR beta chains sequenced, and the lack of alpha or paired-chain data limited which features could be detected. Because HLA typing was missing for some donors at each locus, association tests included only the typed subset. Specific HLA alleles were associated with 18,000 or so TCR beta sequences at a false discovery rate of 0.05 in a later analysis. Immune exposure information for the cohort was limited to CMV serostatus. Most TCR sequences were seen in very few donors, while some public TCRs were found in many individuals. The classifier was reported to diagnose cytomegalovirus status with high specificity and sensitivity in both the original cohort and the validation cohort. An earlier analysis of approximately 590 of the donors showed that most TCR beta V segments appeared in productive rearrangements either about 87% or about 30% of the time, which broadly matched IMGT annotations. Most CMV-associated TCR beta chains appeared to be HLA-restricted in a later analysis, and the HLA associations seemed to be driven largely by CMV exposure. A later genetic analysis reported fewer N-insertions in productive TCRs among donors in an Asian-associated ancestry cluster than the 666-donor mean. V-gene and J-gene trimming of TCR beta chains was associated with a missense DCLRE1C variant in a later genetic analysis, and the association was replicated in an independent cohort. The presence/absence analyses assumed that sequencing depth was roughly uniform across donors, and that assumption may not be true.

A word on this clone: It has no known antigen specificity. Per-nucleotide qualities are absent, and no much larger clonotype sits a single base away.

The library was generated by the immunoSEQ multiplex PCR assay. For the multiplex PCR, a mixture combining 60 forward primers for TCR Vbeta segments and 13 reverse primers for TCR Jbeta segments was used. The CDR3 region of rearranged TCR beta genes was amplified from genomic DNA by a multiplex PCR assay. On the Illumina HiSeq System, the amplified TCR beta libraries were sequenced as 87-base-pair reads. The original methods were these. A later analysis tallied tens of millions of unique TCR beta chains across the 600 to 700 repertoires, and some 12 million of those chains were shared by two or more donors. A nearest-neighbor algorithm error-corrected the raw reads and collapsed the reads into unique sequences, merging closely related sequences to remove PCR and sequencing errors. CDR3 sequences were aligned to IMGT reference sequences to assign V, D and J gene segments. For a sequence to be retained, a match of at least six nucleotides to both a V gene segment and a J gene segment was required. Rearrangements were classified as productive when the CDR3 lacked stop codons and remained in frame with V and J, and all other rearrangements were classified as non-productive. CDR3 was defined according to IMGT convention as the region running from the second conserved V-encoded cysteine to the conserved J-encoded phenylalanine. In an earlier analysis of 587 of the donors, sequences lacking an unambiguous match to a single V gene segment were excluded. An earlier analysis of 450 to 650 of the donors called V segments functional above 56.7% productive rearrangements and segregating when the between-donor standard deviation exceeded 5%. A statistical classification framework was built to diagnose cytomegalovirus status from the catalog of TCR beta chain sequences. A later analysis assigned V and J genes by comparing TCR nucleotide sequences with IMGT/GENE-DB human TR gene sequences. In a later analysis, CDR3 sequences and most-parsimonious VDJ recombination scenarios were assigned using the TCRdist pipeline. A later analysis defined each TCR beta chain by its CDR3 amino acid sequence plus V-gene family, and excluded reads lacking a unique V-gene family. To address suspected cross-contamination and a sequencing artifact, a later analysis removed 592 highly shared, low-generation-probability nucleotide sequences. In a later analysis, a clonal expansion index for each public chain was calculated from normalized within-repertoire ranks of inferred template counts. In a later analysis, generation probabilities were computed using a VDJ recombination model fitted to out-of-frame rearrangements, and the results were checked against IGoR. A later analysis scored TCR-TCR, TCR-HLA and TCR-CMV co-occurrence with hypergeometric tests, applying a repertoire-size bias correction to TCR pairs. False discovery rates were estimated in a later analysis by permuting HLA or CMV assignments 20 times. In a later analysis, co-occurring TCRs were grouped with DBSCAN, and TCRdist sequence similarity was added when clustering was performed within HLA-allele-positive subsets. Repertoires with fewer than 30,000 or more than 120,000 public chains were left out of co-occurrence clustering, as were about 5 repertoires with anomalous nucleotide sharing. Imported from immuneACCESS, the table was reduced by TCRdb to in-frame sequences with V and J called. These copies leave out some clones; in studies compared against another copy, an unresolved V gene accounts for under half, and the cause of the remainder is not known. The DNA was the basis for D and trimming; V, J and clone size are from that table. The sample profile shows 90,000 or so clones; nearly 80% of them were found once. The ten largest make up 3% to 3.5% of the sample.

The cohort was made up of roughly 670 healthy bone marrow donors. At the time of sampling, all cohort members were nominally healthy, though unrecorded immune exposures were likely present. The donor tested CMV seronegative, placing the donor among the 350 or so seronegative members of the cohort. Every donor gave a peripheral blood sample, and the peripheral blood mononuclear cells from that sample were used for TCR beta sequencing. The Qiagen DNeasy Blood Extraction Kit was used to extract genomic DNA from the blood cell samples. The sample taken for sequencing was PBMCs. The origin of this receptor is a woman aged 40 to 49 in good health and CMV-seronegative.

The CDR3 protein sequence reads: CASSFFSAGRNNSPLHF. The DNA is TGCGCCAGCAGCTTTTTTTCGGCAGGGAGGAATAATTCACCCCTCCACTTT. The V and J genes are TRBV5-1 and TRBJ1-6, with a weak D call of TRBD1 (5 bases match). At the junction V is shortened by 2 bases and J by 5 bases, with 17 bases in between. Inclusive of the bounding cysteine and phenylalanine, the CDR3 is 17 residues long. Only the CDR3 part of the read is kept: 51 bases, read in frame from the first base. The germline V gene gives CDR1 as SGHRS and CDR2 as YFSETQ.